This T cell receptor beta chain was recorded in a study of shared clonotypes between healthy human individuals. Broader study findings: Despite large depth, rarefaction showed incomplete sorted-subset sequencing.

This clone was seen repeatedly, ten times or more. No antigen is known for it. Profiling relied on immunoSEQ multiplex PCR, and the TCRdb table lists in-frame clones only, not all of them. The sample lists 300,000 to 350,000 clones, around four fifths occurring once. The V and J ends lost 2 bases and 3 bases, in that order; junction bases with no gene match: 6. Germline V gene sequence: CDR1 KGHSH, CDR2 LQKENI. The CDR3 length is 15 residues. This clonotype was sampled from a man aged 25-45 years in good health. Specimen: memory CD4+ T cells sorted from blood. Described subset: CD45RA-negative fraction. The chain is built from TRBV18 and TRBJ1-1; 7 bases map to TRBD1. The DNA for the CDR3 is TGTGCCAGCTCACCAAGACAGGGCTTGGACACTGAAGCTTTCTTT. Its protein is CASSPRQGLDTEAFF. The full variable domain, in which reference TRBV18 and TRBJ1-1 provide the parts outside the CDR3, is NAGVMQNPRHLVRRRGQEARLRCSPMKGHSHVYWYRQLPEEGLKFMVYLQKENIIDESGMPKERFSAEFPKEGPSILRIQQVVRGDSAAYFCASSPRQGLDTEAFFGQGTRLTVV.